Following are 8 T cell receptor beta chains from one sample sequenced in a study of blood T cell repertoires in COVID-19. TCRdb keeps only in-frame clones here, not all; method: immunoSEQ multiplex PCR. The sample lists roughly 220,000 clones, 84% occurring once. The sample consisted of peripheral blood. Receptor source: a woman between 55 and 75 years old who had recovered from COVID-19.

The genes are TRBV7-3 and TRBJ1-1; perhaps TRBD1 as D (5 bases). The CDR3 length is 15 residues. With 3 bases removed from V and 0 bases from J, the gap between germline ends came to 11 bases. Germline V lookup: CDR1 SGHTA, CDR2 FQGTGA. Written as DNA, the CDR3 is TGTGCCAGCAGCTTGGAGGGACGGCTGAACACTGAAGCTTTCTTT. It encodes CASSLEGRLNTEAFF.

The J gene is TRBJ2-1, the V gene TRBV29-1, with 10 bases fitting TRBD1. CDR1 and CDR2 (germline): SQVTM, ANQGSEA. V shed 0 bases and J 2 bases; nucleotides not matched to a gene: 4. The CDR3 is made up of 16 amino acids. This CDR3 reads CSVEDWGTGAYNEQFF. CDR3 nucleotide sequence: TGCAGCGTTGAAGATTGGGGGACAGGGGCCTACAATGAGCAGTTCTTC.

This chain links TRBV7-2 with TRBJ2-5, with no clear D. V gave up 1 base and J gave up 5 bases, with 8 bases separating them. The CDR3 covers 13 residues. In germline, CDR1 is SGHTA, CDR2 FQGNSA. The CDR3 here is CASSLDPVETQYF. The CDR3 DNA reads as TGTGCCAGCAGCTTAGATCCTGTCGAGACCCAGTACTTC.

V gene TRBV3-1 (or the pseudogene TRBV3-2) combines with J gene TRBJ2-5; TRBD1 matches at 8 bases. The V and J ends lost 2 bases and 1 base, in that order; junction bases with no gene match: 9. This CDR3 is 17 amino acids long. Germline lookup yields CDR1 LGHDT and CDR2 YNNKEL (reference sequence). CDR3 amino acids: CASSQLRTGLLQETQYF. CDR3 coding DNA: TGTGCCAGCAGCCAACTCCGGACAGGGTTACTCCAAGAGACCCAGTACTTC.

This chain joins TRBV18 and TRBJ1-2; D ambiguous. Germline loops: CDR1 KGHSH, CDR2 LQKENI. The CDR3 extends over 15 amino acids. With 2 bases removed from V and 3 bases from J, the gap between germline ends came to 13 bases. The CDR3 is CASSPTKGVDYGYTF. In DNA form, the CDR3 reads TGTGCCAGCTCACCAACGAAGGGAGTGGACTATGGCTACACCTTC.

The chain couples TRBV7-9 to TRBJ1-2; unclear D gene. Trimming cost V 6 bases and J 8 bases, with 19 bases left between them. This CDR3 is built from 14 residues. The germline gives CDR1 SEHNR, CDR2 FQNEAQ (reference sequence). The CDR3 region is CASSPRNDRRGYTF. The CDR3 nucleotides read TGTGCCAGCAGTCCTAGGAACGACCGGAGAGGCTACACCTTC.

The genes are TRBV5-4 and TRBJ1-1; 9 nucleotides agree with TRBD1. CDR1 is SGHNT and CDR2 is YYREEE in the germline V gene (reference sequence). Trimming took 6 bases from V and 4 from J; bases not matched to a gene: 7. The CDR3 spans 14 residues. Written as DNA, the CDR3 is TGTGCCAGCACCCAACAGGGGGCTTCCACTGAAGCTTTCTTT. Protein: CASTQQGASTEAFF.

Only one count was recorded for this clone. This chain uses TRBV10-3 with TRBJ1-4; maybe TRBD1 (5 bases). The V gene's germline CDR1 is ENHRY and CDR2 SYGVKD. The V and J ends lost 0 bases and 0 bases respectively, with 17 bases between them. CDR3 length: 19 residues. CDR3 sequence: CAISESAGRVDATNEKLFF. CDR3 nucleotide sequence: TGTGCCATCAGTGAGTCCGCAGGGAGGGTCGATGCAACTAATGAAAAACTGTTTTTT.